A single sample gave rise to the 22 T cell receptor beta chains below, sequenced in a study of OX40 agonist ivuxolimab in advanced cancers. Data came from immunoSEQ multiplex PCR; TCRdb stores just in-frame clones and leaves some out. The repertoire has tens of thousands of clones, 89% of them found once; the top ten carry 0.15% to 0.2%. The sequenced sample was CD4+ or CD8+ T cells sorted from blood, obtained in a trial of the OX40 agonist ivuxolimab. These receptors were obtained from an adult with an advanced solid tumor such as melanoma, head and neck, liver or kidney cancer.

The chain carries TRBV6-6 and TRBJ1-5; D uncertain. This CDR3 is built from 16 residues. Per germline, CDR1 MNHNY and CDR2 SVGAGI (reference sequence). V lost 6 bases and J 0 bases, leaving 15 bases between the germline ends. CDR3 in amino acids: CASSPSGSYSNQPQHF. The CDR3 DNA reads as TGTGCCAGCAGCCCTTCGGGGAGTTATAGCAATCAGCCCCAGCATTTT.

In DNA form, the CDR3 reads TGTGCCAGCAGTGAAACAGGCCGGCCCCTCCACTTT. Translated: CASSETGRPLHF. J is TRBJ1-6 and V is TRBV6-1; D perhaps matches TRBD1 (5 bases). This CDR3 is built from 12 residues. Trimming removed 2 bases at V and 13 bases at J, with 9 bases between. Germline values: CDR1 MNHNS, CDR2 SASEGT.

The chain carries TRBV5-1 and TRBJ1-6; 10 bases agree with TRBD1. Germline assignment: CDR1 SGHRS and CDR2 YFSETQ. V was pared by 5 bases and J by 13 bases, with 9 bases of the junction left unmatched. The CDR3 covers 14 residues. CDR3 DNA sequence: TGCGCCAGCAGTACCGGGACAGGGGCTCCCCCCCTCCACTTT. Amino acid sequence: CASSTGTGAPPLHF.

The rearrangement links TRBV18 to TRBJ1-5, with 7 nucleotides matching TRBD1. Trimming removed 3 bases from V and 5 bases from J; junction bases left unmatched: 1. The CDR3 consists of 13 residues. Germline V gene data show CDR1 as KGHSH and CDR2 as LQKENI. CDR3 DNA sequence: TGTGCCAGCTCACCGCAGGGGGATCAGCCCCAGCATTTT. This gives the protein CASSPQGDQPQHF.

CDR3 residues: CASSFIQGNPSSSYNEQFF. The CDR3 DNA reads as TGTGCCAGCAGCTTCATCCAGGGGAATCCTTCGAGCTCCTACAATGAGCAGTTCTTC. The V and J genes are TRBV7-9 and TRBJ2-1; the D gene is possibly TRBD1 (6 bases). CDR1 SEHNR and CDR2 FQNEAQ come from the germline V gene (reference sequence). The CDR3 has 19 residues. Trimming removed 3 bases at V and 0 bases at J, with 21 bases between.

The chain carries TRBV19 and TRBJ2-5, with a tentative D call TRBD1 (6 bases). V was cut by 3 bases and J by 0 bases, with 11 bases left in between. The CDR3 is 15 amino acids. CDR1 LNHDA and CDR2 SQIVND come from the germline V gene (reference sequence). The CDR3 DNA reads TGTGCCAGTAGTATGGGAAGGGGGTACCAAGAGACCCAGTACTTC. As protein: CASSMGRGYQETQYF.

J is TRBJ2-1 and V is TRBV5-1; 8 bases are shared with TRBD2. The CDR3 runs 15 residues. Germline trimming cut 0 bases from V and 3 bases from J; bases unmatched to any gene: 2. Germline lookup yields CDR1 SGHRS and CDR2 YFSETQ. In DNA form, the CDR3 reads TGCGCCAGCAGCTTGGCGGCGGGGGGCTACAATGAGCAGTTCTTC. Residues: CASSLAAGGYNEQFF.

The chain recombines TRBV28 with TRBJ2-5; 14 bases map to TRBD2. The end of the DNA fits TRBJ2-7 better, so the J call may be wrong. CDR1 MDHEN and CDR2 SYDVKM come from the germline V gene. The CDR3 length is 16 residues. This chain's CDR3 is CASSPGLAGAPREQYF. The CDR3 DNA sequence: TGTGCCAGCAGTCCGGGACTAGCGGGAGCCCCCCGCGAGCAGTACTTC.

CDR3 coding DNA: TGTGCCAGCAGCCAACAGTTATCACCCCTCCACTTT. This encodes CASSQQLSPLHF. This chain joins TRBV7-8 and TRBJ1-6; D unclear. V was cut by 5 bases and J by 10 bases, with 9 bases left in between. This CDR3 spans 12 amino acids. Germline V gene lookup returns CDR1 SGHVS and CDR2 FQNEAQ.

This clone was observed once. The rearrangement uses TRBV10-2 and TRBJ2-5; 7 nucleotides match TRBD1. CDR1 and CDR2 (germline): WSHSY, SAAADI. This CDR3 has 15 amino acids. V trimming: 3 bases; J trimming: 2 bases; junction bases outside the gene matches: 6. DNA of the CDR3: TGCGCCAGCAGTGACTGGGACAGAGCACAAGAGACCCAGTACTTC. It yields the protein CASSDWDRAQETQYF.

V usage is TRBV4-1 and J usage is TRBJ1-5; TRBD1 matches at 7 bases. V lost 3 bases and J lost 0; bases outside the gene matches: 8. Germline V gene sequence: CDR1 MGHRA, CDR2 YSYEKL. This CDR3 region has 17 residues. The CDR3 DNA follows: TGCGCCAGCAGCCACAGGGGGGATGCCTATAGCAATCAGCCCCAGCATTTT. Amino acids: CASSHRGDAYSNQPQHF.

The chain employs TRBV19 and TRBJ2-1, with 7 bases lining up with TRBD1. The CDR3 sequence is 15 residues long. Germline CDR1 and CDR2: LNHDA and SQIVND (reference sequence). The V segment lost 3 bases and the J segment 4 bases; nucleotides outside the gene matches: 6. The CDR3: CASSIERDSYNEQFF. As DNA, the CDR3 is TGTGCCAGTAGTATTGAACGGGACAGTTACAATGAGCAGTTCTTC.

This chain links TRBV30 with TRBJ1-6; tentatively, D is TRBD1 (5 bases). Germline CDR1 and CDR2: GTSNPN and SVGIG (reference sequence). This CDR3 region has 14 residues. V was clipped by 6 bases and J by 0 bases, with 9 bases between them. The CDR3 region is CACSGTSYNSPLHF. The DNA for the CDR3 is TGTGCCTGTTCAGGGACCTCCTATAATTCACCCCTCCACTTT.

The chain combines TRBV7-9 with TRBJ1-4, with a possible D match to TRBD1 (6 bases). Trimming left V 5 bases short and J 8 bases short, with 12 bases between. There are 13 residues in the CDR3. Germline loops: CDR1 SEHNR, CDR2 FQNEAQ (reference sequence). In DNA, the CDR3 is TGTGCCAGCAGCCGGGGGGCTGGGGAAAAACTGTTTTTT. Its protein is CASSRGAGEKLFF.

This chain joins TRBV5-1 and TRBJ2-3, with D possibly called TRBD1 or TRBD2 (5 bases each). Germline CDR1 SGHRS, CDR2 YFSETQ. CDR3 length: 16 amino acids. V dropped 4 bases and J dropped 0 bases, with 15 bases sitting between them. CDR3 region: CASSPQRGFSTDTQYF. CDR3 in DNA: TGCGCCAGCAGCCCCCAGAGGGGTTTTAGCACAGATACGCAGTATTTT.

This chain joins TRBV5-1 and TRBJ2-3, with D uncertain. Trimming stripped 1 base from V and 5 bases from J, with 5 bases between. This CDR3 comprises 12 residues. Germline CDR1 is SGHRS and CDR2 is YFSETQ. For the CDR3, the DNA is TGCGCCAGCAGCTTGCACGGAGATACGCAGTATTTT. It encodes CASSLHGDTQYF.

The rearrangement links TRBV6-5 to TRBJ2-2; maybe TRBD2 (5 bases). CDR1 is MNHEY and CDR2 is SVGAGI in the germline V gene. Trimming took 2 bases from V and 5 from J, leaving 9 bases between them. This CDR3 is built from 14 residues. The CDR3 DNA is TGTGCCAGCAGTTACGAGGGTGGGACCGGGGAGCTGTTTTTT. This gives the protein CASSYEGGTGELFF.

V is TRBV19 and J is TRBJ1-5; D remains unclear. CDR1 LNHDA and CDR2 SQIVND come from the germline V gene (reference sequence). Trimming removed 5 bases at V and 7 bases at J, with 15 bases between. This CDR3 comprises 14 residues. The CDR3 loop is CASSFRGPQQPQHF. Written as DNA, the CDR3 is TGTGCCAGTAGTTTCCGGGGTCCACAACAGCCCCAGCATTTT.

V is TRBV6-5 and J is TRBJ2-2; D is unresolved. The CDR3 length is 14 residues. V shed 7 bases and J shed 1 base, with 10 bases lying between them. The V gene's germline CDR1 is MNHEY and CDR2 SVGAGI. The CDR3 nucleotides read TGTGCCAGCAAAAGGACCGGGAACACCGGGGAGCTGTTTTTT. Encoded protein: CASKRTGNTGELFF.

The gene calls are TRBV28 and TRBJ2-5; no firm D call. The DNA matches TRBJ2-7 better at its end, which makes the J call doubtful. The CDR3 has 11 amino acids. The germline CDR1 and CDR2 sequences are MDHEN and SYDVKM. In DNA form, the CDR3 reads TGTGCCAGCACGCGGAGTTACGAGCAGTACTTC. It codes for CASTRSYEQYF.

The gene calls are TRBV15 and TRBJ2-3; weak D call: TRBD1 (6 bases). Germline CDR1 reads LNHNV; CDR2 reads YYDKDF (reference sequence). This CDR3 has 17 residues. Trimming pared 0 bases from V and 3 bases from J, leaving 16 bases between. CDR3 protein: CATSRDLPRGATDTQYF. The CDR3 DNA is TGTGCCACCAGCAGAGATCTTCCCAGGGGCGCGACAGATACGCAGTATTTT.

CDR3 region: CASSQFSHSGANVLTF. CDR3 DNA sequence: TGCGCCAGCAGTCAATTTAGTCACTCCGGGGCCAACGTCCTGACTTTC. The rearrangement uses TRBV23-1 and TRBJ2-6; D remains unclear. TRBV23-1 is noted as an ORF with a role that remains uncertain. This CDR3 comprises 16 residues. The V and J ends lost 1 base and 4 bases respectively, with 11 bases between them.